The 14 T cell receptor beta chains below were found in one sample sequenced in a study of glioma-infiltrating T cells. The iRepertoire nested amplicon-rescue multiplex PCR amplified TCR alpha and beta CDR3s from RNA. TCRdb re-called the multiplex PCR reads with MiXCR, one entry per CDR3 protein. Of around 170,000 distinct CDR3 sequences in the sample, around 42% were seen once. Material for sequencing was glioma tissue, nonneoplastic brain tissue, or PBMCs (not recorded which). These receptor sequences come from a human donor with low-grade glioma or glioblastoma, undergoing nonglioma brain surgery, or in good health (not recorded which).

This clonotype was seen ten or more times. The chain links TRBV18 to TRBJ2-7; D is tentatively TRBD1 or TRBD2 (5 bases each). Germline V gives CDR1 KGHSH, CDR2 LQKENI. This CDR3 has 14 residues. Trimming stripped 5 bases from V and 2 bases from J, with 13 bases between. The CDR3 sequence: CASSTGTGTYEQYF. CDR3 in DNA: TGTGCCAGCTCAACCGGGACGGGGACCTACGAGCAGTACTTC.

This clonotype occurred many times. The V call is TRBV2, the J call TRBJ1-1; 7 bases match TRBD1. CDR1 is SNHLY and CDR2 is FYNNEI in the germline V gene. The CDR3 loop spans 15 amino acids. The ends lost 6 bases at V and 1 base at J; junction bases unmatched: 8. CDR3 sequence reads: CASRLRQGTNTEAFF. As DNA, the CDR3 is TGTGCCAGCAGACTCAGACAGGGAACGAACACTGAAGCTTTCTTT.

At least ten counts were recorded for this clonotype. The genes are TRBV2 and TRBJ2-3; D remains ambiguous. V lost 7 bases to trimming and J lost 6 bases, with 8 bases between them. This CDR3 is built from 11 residues. Germline V gene data show CDR1 as SNHLY and CDR2 as FYNNEI. The CDR3 protein is CASKVIDTQYF. The CDR3 DNA sequence: TGTGCCAGCAAAGTGATTGATACGCAGTATTTT.

With regard to this clonotype: Germline is not matched at one junction end, which may reflect a read error. The genes are TRBV9 and TRBJ1-4; D is undetermined. Per the germline V gene, CDR1 is SGDLS and CDR2 is YYNGEE. CDR3 length equals 11 residues. The CDR3: CASSPDEELFF. The CDR3 DNA sequence: TGTGCCAGCAGCCCCGATGAAGAACTGTTTTTT.

With regard to this clonotype: This may arise from a read error, as a much more abundant clone is one base away. The chain couples TRBV28 to TRBJ2-3; D is possibly TRBD2 (6 bases). CDR1 is MDHEN and CDR2 is SYDVKM in the germline V gene. V was clipped by 5 bases and J by 6 bases, with 15 bases between them. The CDR3 spans 14 residues. CDR3 bases: TGTGCCAGCAGTGTATTAGCGGTCCAGGATACGCAGTATTTT. Its protein product is CASSVLAVQDTQYF.

The V call is TRBV7-2, the J call TRBJ2-3, with 10 bases fitting TRBD2. Losses at the gene ends were 4 bases for V and 1 base for J; bases not matched to a gene: 5. Germline V gives CDR1 SGHTA, CDR2 FQGNSA. The CDR3 has 16 residues. The CDR3 region is CASSSALAGGTDTQYF. Here the CDR3 DNA reads TGTGCCAGCAGCTCCGCCCTAGCGGGAGGCACAGATACGCAGTATTTT. The variable domain in full, completed from reference TRBV7-2 and TRBJ2-3, reads GAGVSQSPSNKVTEKGKDVELRCDPISGHTALYWYRQSLGQGLEFLIYFQGNSAPDKSGLPSDRFSAERTGGSVSTLTIQRTQQEDSAVYLCASSSALAGGTDTQYFGPGTRLTVL.

The chain links TRBV19 to TRBJ2-7, with 10 bases identical to TRBD1. Germline V gene data show CDR1 as LNHDA and CDR2 as SQIVND (reference sequence). The CDR3 totals 15 residues. The V and J ends lost 7 bases and 3 bases, in that order; junction bases with no gene match: 9. This CDR3 is CASIILGQGDYEQYF. The CDR3 bases are TGTGCCAGTATTATTCTCGGACAGGGGGACTACGAGCAGTACTTC.

This clonotype occurred many times. The genes are TRBV2 and TRBJ2-1, with 10 bases aligning to TRBD2. Trimming removed 4 bases from V and 7 bases from J; junction bases left unmatched: 10. Germline V gene data show CDR1 as SNHLY and CDR2 as FYNNEI. The CDR3 length is 16 residues. The CDR3 sequence: CASSGLSGRALNEQFF. As DNA, the CDR3 is TGTGCCAGCAGTGGCCTGAGCGGGAGGGCCTTGAATGAGCAGTTCTTC.

A remark on this clonotype: This may be a read error, as it is one base from a much larger clone. The V call is TRBV20-1, the J call TRBJ2-7, with D maybe TRBD2 (6 bases). The CDR3 sequence is 16 residues long. Germline CDR1 DFQATT, CDR2 SNEGSKA (reference sequence). CDR3 DNA sequence: TGCAGTGCTAGGTCGCCCGGAGGGCCTGTGAGGGCCAAACTGGAGTTC. Translation gives CSARSPGGPVRAKLEF.

This clonotype was seen more than once but under ten times. The chain combines TRBV12-3 or TRBV12-4 with TRBJ2-1, with 9 bases aligning to TRBD2. V was clipped by 5 bases and J by 9 bases; unmatched bases: 5. This CDR3 has 13 amino acids. The chain's CDR3 is CASSQPSGIEQFF. The DNA for the CDR3 is TGTGCCAGCAGTCAACCTAGCGGGATTGAGCAGTTCTTC.

This clonotype came up many times. The chain recombines TRBV14 with TRBJ2-1; TRBD2 matches at 10 bases. The CDR3 is 15 amino acids. Trimming took 1 base from V and 10 from J; bases not matched to a gene: 7. Germline V gene lookup returns CDR1 SGHDN and CDR2 FVKESK. The CDR3 sequence: CASSQGLAGVWEQFF. CDR3 coding DNA: TGTGCCAGCAGCCAAGGGCTAGCGGGAGTATGGGAGCAGTTCTTC.

This clonotype was picked up a small number of times. The CDR3 coding sequence is TGTGCCAGCAGCCAAGATAGATCGTACTCTGGAAACACCATATATTTT. Translating it yields CASSQDRSYSGNTIYF. This rearrangement joins TRBV14 to TRBJ1-3; D gene ambiguous. Germline V gives CDR1 SGHDN, CDR2 FVKESK. V lost 0 bases and J 0 bases, leaving 9 bases between the germline ends. The CDR3 loop spans 16 amino acids.

On this clonotype: A single base separates this from a much larger clone, so it may be a read error. The V call is TRBV3-1, the J call TRBJ2-1, with D possibly being TRBD2 (5 bases). CDR3 size: 11 residues. Germline V gene data show CDR1 as LGHDT and CDR2 as YNNKEL (reference sequence). For the CDR3, the DNA is TGTGCCAGAAGCCCCGGCGGGGAGCAGTTCTTC. This gives the protein CARSPGGEQFF.

This clonotype was observed at least ten times. The gene calls are TRBV28 and TRBJ2-7; a weak D match, TRBD2 (5 bases). The germline V gene encodes CDR1 MDHEN and CDR2 SYDVKM. The ends were cut back, 2 bases at V and 3 bases at J, with 11 bases in the middle. The CDR3 runs to 14 residues. The CDR3 DNA follows: TGTGCCAGCAGTTTAATTAGCGACGGCTACGAGCAGTACTTC. It codes for CASSLISDGYEQYF.